This T cell receptor beta chain is from a study of T-cell memory formation after mild COVID-19. Overall study context: Largely donor-specific sequence clusters came from two donors.

UMIs and sample barcodes were carried by the TCR alpha and TCR beta cDNA libraries that 5'RACE produced using constant-segment primers. TCRdb itself ran the 5' RACE reads through MiXCR, one entry per CDR3 protein. The table lists about 350,000 distinct CDR3 sequences, around 15% of them singletons. General study points: Mainly in CM and EM were contracting CD4+ clones; CD8+ were in EMRA.

This clonotype was counted only a few times. Its antigen is not identified. Germline V gene lookup returns CDR1 SEHNR and CDR2 FQNEAQ (reference sequence). The CDR3 is 14 amino acids. The V end was cut by 6 bases, the J end by 1 base, with 13 bases between. Sequencing was carried out using PBMCs or a T cell subset sorted from them (not recorded which). The TCR sequence derives from a man younger than 30 who had mild COVID-19 (a few samples of this study predate the infection). Cell type and time point are not known. The chain combines TRBV7-9 with TRBJ2-7, with D maybe TRBD2 (6 bases). CDR3 DNA: TGTGCCAGCAGGGGAGGCGGTGTGTCCTACGAGCAGTACTTC. Translated: CASRGGGVSYEQYF. Full variable domain (rest looked up from reference TRBV7-9 and TRBJ2-7): DTGVSQNPRHKITKRGQNVTFRCDPISEHNRLYWYRQTLGQGPEFLTYFQNEAQLEKSRLLSDRFSAERPKGSFSTLEIQRTEQGDSAMYLCASRGGGVSYEQYFGPGTRLTVT.